This T cell receptor (beta chain) is drawn from a study of neurological immune-mediated disorders. Regarding the study as a whole: When the repertoires were sorted by phylogenetic grouping, those of 18 of 34 multiple sclerosis patients ended up in one related-CDR3 cluster, a possible signature.

The time point: longitudinal time-point 2. The unsorted libraries were generated from a total of 2 million PBMCs, which had been stored in RNAlater at -80 C. MiXCR, applied by TCRdb to the 5' RACE reads, yields one record per CDR3 protein. The sample has some 80,000 distinct CDR3 sequences; around 6% are singletons. This clonotype was counted at least ten times. No antigen is known for it. CDR1 and CDR2 (germline): MNHEY, SMNVEV (reference sequence). Trimming removed 7 bases from V and 4 bases from J; junction bases left unmatched: 9. This CDR3 has 15 amino acids. The V call is TRBV27, the J call TRBJ2-1; TRBD1 aligns across 8 bases. The sequence was collected from an older woman with multiple sclerosis. The sequenced sample was PBMCs. The CDR3 protein is CASTKTGQVYNEQFF. CDR3 in DNA: TGTGCCAGCACCAAAACGGGACAGGTATACAATGAGCAGTTCTTC.